These T cell receptor beta chains were read from a single sample in a study of T-cell reconstitution after alpha-beta-depleted transplantation in children. From the PCR reads, TCRdb called clonotypes with MiXCR, one entry per CDR3 protein. The sample lists around 300,000 distinct CDR3 sequences, around 10% occurring once. Material: PBMCs, obtained before TCRalphabeta/CD19-depleted stem cell transplant. The source of these receptors is a boy younger than two with acute myeloid leukemia, due to receive a stem cell transplant. CDR3s include the opening cysteine and the closing phenylalanine or tryptophan. The D gene is left open where the match is weak. Not every row has a clone size; where given, it reads once, few, many or a size class.

TRBJ2-5 TRBD2 few TRBV20-1 CSASGLAGGVTQYF
TRBJ2-7 . many TRBV12-3/TRBV12-4 CASSFLGFGEQYF
TRBJ2-7 . few TRBV11-1 CASSHTGYEQYF
TRBJ2-3 . many TRBV7-3 CASSLIGPADTQYF
TRBJ2-4 . many TRBV28 CASSHGWGRLAKNIQYF
TRBJ1-5 . . TRBV28 CASSLVTANQPQHF
TRBJ1-6 . many TRBV5-1 CASSLSREDSPLHF
TRBJ2-2 . many TRBV28 CASSPFPGELFF
TRBJ2-7 TRBD1 many TRBV28 CASQGQGIPYEQYF
TRBJ2-5 . few TRBV28 CASSLKPGQRSWETQYF
TRBJ1-1 . many TRBV7-2 CASSSQTGWTEAFF
TRBJ2-3 TRBD2 many TRBV7-2 CASSLEGREGIDTQYF
TRBJ1-1 TRBD1 . TRBV12-3/TRBV12-4 CASSPSHRGKAEAFF
TRBJ1-2 . many TRBV5-1 CASSLAVGKDGYTF
TRBJ1-1 TRBD1 many TRBV5-1 CASSLTTGGYTEAFF
TRBJ2-1 . many TRBV5-1 CASSLGAGAFNEQFF
TRBJ2-1 TRBD1 many TRBV15 CATIPTGGSSYNEQFF
TRBJ1-2 . few TRBV20-1 CTPHEGLNTF
TRBJ2-7 TRBD1 many TRBV29-1 CSVEDVTGTGEIYEQYF
TRBJ2-1 . . TRBV19 CASSITLNRGWTEQFF
TRBJ2-3 . . TRBV12-3/TRBV12-4 CASSFLPDTQYF
TRBJ2-7 TRBD2 many TRBV6-5 CASSYSGGPALYEQYF
TRBJ2-3 . . TRBV24-1 CATSDLREGTDTQYF
TRBJ2-7 TRBD1 . TRBV24-1 CATSDPGQASYEQYF
TRBJ2-1 . many TRBV7-3 CASSFGSRGNEQFF
TRBJ2-1 TRBD2 many TRBV7-3 CASSFQLAGGFNEQFF
TRBJ2-5 . many TRBV25-1 CASSGPPGGRGQETQYF
TRBJ2-5 . few TRBV7-9 CASSLREPETQYF
TRBJ1-1 . . TRBV6-5 CASSYQTGRGEAFF
TRBJ2-5 . many TRBV7-3 CASSLSGARWETQYF